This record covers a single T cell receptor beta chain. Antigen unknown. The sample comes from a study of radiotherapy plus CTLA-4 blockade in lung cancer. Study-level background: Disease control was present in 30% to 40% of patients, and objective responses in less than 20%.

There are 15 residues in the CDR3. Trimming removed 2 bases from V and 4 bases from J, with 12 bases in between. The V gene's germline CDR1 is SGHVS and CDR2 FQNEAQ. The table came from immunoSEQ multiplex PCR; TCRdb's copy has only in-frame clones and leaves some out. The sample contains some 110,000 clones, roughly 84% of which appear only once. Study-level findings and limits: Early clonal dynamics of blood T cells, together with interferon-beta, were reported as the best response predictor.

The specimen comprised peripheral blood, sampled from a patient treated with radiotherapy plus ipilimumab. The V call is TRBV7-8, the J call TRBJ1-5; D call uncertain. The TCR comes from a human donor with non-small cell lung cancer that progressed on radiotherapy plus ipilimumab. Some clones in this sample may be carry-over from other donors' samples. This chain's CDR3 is CASSLSSGGNQPQHF. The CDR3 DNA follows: TGTGCCAGCAGCTTAAGTTCAGGAGGGAATCAGCCCCAGCATTTT.